The 32 T cell receptor beta chains reported below all come from one sample, sequenced in a study of cytomegalovirus exposure and HLA in healthy donors. The primer mix had 60 Vbeta and 13 Jbeta primers. Generated by immunoSEQ multiplex PCR, the TCRdb table keeps only in-frame clones and is missing some. Here the sample spans about 170,000 clones, under 90% being singletons. What was sequenced was PBMCs. The receptors stem from a male donor in good health and CMV-seronegative.

The chain carries TRBV5-4 and TRBJ2-4, with D maybe TRBD2 (6 bases). CDR3 length equals 18 residues. Per germline, CDR1 SGHNT and CDR2 YYREEE (reference sequence). V was shortened by 4 bases and J by 6 bases, with 26 bases between the two germline ends. As DNA, the CDR3 is TGTGCCAGCAGCCCCCAACAGGCGGGGAAGGGAGAGACAAACATTCAGTACTTC. Translating gives CASSPQQAGKGETNIQYF.

This clone came up once. The rearrangement uses TRBV6-4 and TRBJ2-1; perhaps TRBD2 as D (5 bases). Germline V gene data show CDR1 as MRHNA and CDR2 as SNTAGT. Trimming removed 0 bases from V and 7 bases from J, with 10 bases in between. This CDR3 contains 14 residues. Written as DNA, the CDR3 is TGTGCCAGCAGTGACTCTGGGGAGCGAAATGAGCAGTTCTTC. As protein: CASSDSGERNEQFF.

This chain uses TRBV5-1 with TRBJ1-5; 9 bases align to TRBD1. The CDR3 is 15 amino acids. V was clipped by 2 bases and J by 6 bases; unmatched bases: 6. CDR1 is SGHRS, CDR2 YFSETQ, per germline. CDR3 residues: CASSLSGTGLQPQHF. The CDR3 nucleotides read TGCGCCAGCAGCTTAAGCGGGACAGGGCTTCAGCCCCAGCATTTT.

On this clone: A read error may account for a junction end that differs from germline. The CDR3 sequence is CASSYSSVRTDTQYF. As DNA, the CDR3 is TGTGCTAGCAGTTACTCTAGCGTACGTACAGATACGCAGTATTTT. The V call is TRBV28, the J call TRBJ2-3; D may be TRBD2 (6 bases). CDR3 length equals 15 residues. Germline V gives CDR1 MDHEN, CDR2 SYDVKM.

Points on this clone: The junction and the germline gene differ at one end; a read error may be behind it. The gene calls are TRBV7-9 and TRBJ1-4, with D unresolved. The CDR3 spans 14 residues. CDR1 SEHNR and CDR2 FQNEAQ come from the germline V gene (reference sequence). The CDR3 region has the DNA TGTTCCAGCAGCTGGACTGCAACTAATGAAAAACTGTTTTTT. This codes for CSSSWTATNEKLFF.

The count of this clone is one. The CDR3 loop is CASSHEGVSYEQYF. The CDR3 DNA is TGTGCCAGCAGCCATGAAGGGGTCTCCTACGAGCAGTACTTC. V and J are TRBV5-4 and TRBJ2-7; TRBD1 is a possible D gene (5 bases). The CDR3 contains 14 residues. The germline V gene encodes CDR1 SGHNT and CDR2 YYREEE (reference sequence). Trimming removed 4 bases from V and 0 bases from J, with 11 bases in between.

The chain combines TRBV7-6 with TRBJ2-3, with D tentatively TRBD1 (5 bases). The germline V gene has CDR1 SGHVS and CDR2 FNYEAQ. V gave up 6 bases and J gave up 2 bases, with 21 bases separating them. The CDR3 sequence is 17 residues long. The CDR3 here is CASSPEVATVTTDTQYF. Here the CDR3 DNA reads TGTGCCAGCAGTCCCGAAGTGGCGACAGTAACCACAGATACGCAGTATTTT.

The chain joins TRBV27 to TRBJ2-1, with 7 positions matching TRBD2. The CDR3 has 16 residues. V lost 2 bases, J lost 7 bases, and 11 bases stayed unmatched. From germline, CDR1 is MNHEY and CDR2 SMNVEV (reference sequence). CDR3: CASSLGGAGMANEQFF. DNA for the CDR3: TGTGCCAGCAGTTTAGGCGGAGCGGGAATGGCGAATGAGCAGTTCTTC.

The CDR3 is CASSYSGGGNTGELFF. CDR3 DNA: TGTGCCAGCAGTTACAGTGGGGGAGGGAACACCGGGGAGCTGTTTTTT. The V and J genes are TRBV6-5 and TRBJ2-2, with D perhaps matching TRBD2 (6 bases). The CDR3 spans 16 residues. Per the germline V gene, CDR1 is MNHEY and CDR2 is SVGAGI. V shed 2 bases and J shed 1 base, with 11 bases lying between them.

The chain employs TRBV5-1 and TRBJ2-5; perhaps TRBD1 as D (6 bases). The CDR3 is made up of 14 amino acids. CDR1 is SGHRS and CDR2 is YFSETQ in the germline V gene. V was trimmed by 2 bases and J by 1 base, leaving 9 bases between them. The CDR3 coding sequence is TGCGCCAGCAGCTTAGGGACACTCCAAGAGACCCAGTACTTC. Its protein is CASSLGTLQETQYF.

In this sample, this clone turned up a few times. This chain links TRBV10-3 with TRBJ2-5; weak D call: TRBD1 (5 bases). The V end was cut by 10 bases, the J end by 2 bases, with 14 bases between. This CDR3 comprises 13 residues. Germline V gene sequence: CDR1 ENHRY, CDR2 SYGVKD. In nucleotides, the CDR3 is TGTGCCACGGAAAGGGGTGGGCAAGAGACCCAGTACTTC. Protein product: CATERGGQETQYF.

This rearrangement joins TRBV7-2 to TRBJ2-1, with a possible D match to TRBD2 (6 bases). V dropped 1 base and J dropped 4 bases, with 11 bases sitting between them. CDR1 and CDR2 (germline): SGHTA, FQGNSA. This CDR3 contains 15 residues. The DNA for the CDR3 is TGTGCCAGCAGCTTAGAGGCGACTAGATACAATGAGCAGTTCTTC. It codes for CASSLEATRYNEQFF.

The chain employs TRBV19 and TRBJ2-1; 12 positions match TRBD2. The V gene end was trimmed by 6 bases and the J gene end by 4 bases; junction bases not matched to a gene: 4. Per germline, CDR1 LNHDA and CDR2 SQIVND (reference sequence). The CDR3 loop spans 15 amino acids. In nucleotides, the CDR3 is TGTGCCAGTAGCTCGACTAGCGGGGGTTACAATGAGCAGTTCTTC. It translates to CASSSTSGGYNEQFF.

A single count supports this clone. The chain employs TRBV5-6 and TRBJ2-5; 11 bases are shared with TRBD1. The CDR3 is 15 residues long. V was clipped by 5 bases and J by 2 bases; unmatched bases: 5. Per the germline V gene, CDR1 is SGHDT and CDR2 is YYEEEE. The CDR3 DNA follows: TGTGCCAGCAGAAGAAGGGACAGGGGGCAAGAGACCCAGTACTTC. It yields the protein CASRRRDRGQETQYF.

Here the CDR3 DNA reads TGTGCCAGCAGCACACTAGCGGGAGTTCGCGCAGATACGCAGTATTTT. This encodes CASSTLAGVRADTQYF. The chain links TRBV6-6 to TRBJ2-3; TRBD2 matches 11 bases. The germline CDR1 and CDR2 sequences are MNHNY and SVGAGI (reference sequence). V shed 6 bases and J 4 bases; nucleotides not matched to a gene: 9. This CDR3 spans 16 amino acids.

The chain's CDR3 is CASSSTTGGQPQHF. The CDR3 DNA sequence: TGTGCCAGCAGCTCCACGACAGGGGGGCAGCCCCAGCATTTT. V gene TRBV7-6 combines with J gene TRBJ1-5; 9 bases align to TRBD1. Germline V gene lookup returns CDR1 SGHVS and CDR2 FNYEAQ. Losses at the gene ends were 4 bases for V and 7 bases for J; bases not matched to a gene: 5. The length of the CDR3 is 14 residues.

V gene TRBV19 combines with J gene TRBJ2-6; 8 bases agree with TRBD2. Trimming cost V 7 bases and J 1 base; bases outside gene matches: 9. The germline CDR1 and CDR2 sequences are LNHDA and SQIVND (reference sequence). This CDR3 contains 17 residues. The CDR3 nucleotides are TGTGCCAGTAACCCCCCGGGGGGGCGGTCTGGGGCCAACGTCCTGACTTTC. This translates into CASNPPGGRSGANVLTF.

V usage is TRBV7-6 and J usage is TRBJ1-2; tentative D call: TRBD1 (6 bases). CDR3 length: 17 residues. V was trimmed by 4 bases and J by 2 bases, leaving 20 bases between them. CDR1 is SGHVS and CDR2 is FNYEAQ in the germline V gene. CDR3 protein: CASSSGGAGGINYGYTF. As DNA, the CDR3 is TGTGCCAGCAGCTCCGGGGGGGCTGGGGGGATCAACTATGGCTACACCTTC.

This chain links TRBV7-3 with TRBJ2-1; 13 bases fit TRBD2. Germline trimming cut 4 bases from V and 4 bases from J; bases unmatched to any gene: 7. CDR3 size: 17 residues. Per germline, CDR1 SGHTA and CDR2 FQGTGA. DNA of the CDR3: TGTGCCAGCAGCTCACTAGCGGGGGGGCCTATTTACAATGAGCAGTTCTTC. Its translation: CASSSLAGGPIYNEQFF.

The chain carries TRBV6-1 and TRBJ2-5, with D hard to call. The CDR3 is made up of 16 amino acids. Germline V gene sequence: CDR1 MNHNS, CDR2 SASEGT. Trimming pared 4 bases from V and 0 bases from J, leaving 15 bases between. CDR3 sequence reads: CASSVPPYLNQETQYF. The CDR3, as DNA: TGTGCCAGCAGTGTACCACCCTATTTGAACCAAGAGACCCAGTACTTC.

The chain combines TRBV7-2 with TRBJ2-7; D perhaps matches TRBD1 (6 bases). V lost 4 bases and J 4 bases, leaving 17 bases between the germline ends. Per germline, CDR1 SGHTA and CDR2 FQGNSA. This CDR3 has 15 residues. The CDR3 DNA reads TGTGCCAGCAGCTCCGTGACAGGATATGGTTACGAGCAGTACTTC. Its protein product is CASSSVTGYGYEQYF.

V usage is TRBV6-1 and J usage is TRBJ1-2; D call uncertain. The germline V gene has CDR1 MNHNS and CDR2 SASEGT. Trimming took off 3 bases at V and 5 bases at J, with 10 bases between the two ends. There are 13 residues in the CDR3. CDR3 amino acids: CASSDRFTYGYTF. As DNA, the CDR3 is TGTGCCAGCAGTGACAGGTTCACTTATGGCTACACCTTC.

The chain combines TRBV9 with TRBJ1-2, with a weak D call TRBD1 (6 bases). The germline V gene encodes CDR1 SGDLS and CDR2 YYNGEE. V was clipped by 0 bases and J by 2 bases, with 11 bases between them. This CDR3 is 15 amino acids long. This chain's CDR3 is CASSVAVGQNYGYTF. Here the CDR3 DNA reads TGTGCCAGCAGCGTAGCTGTAGGACAGAACTATGGCTACACCTTC.

The CDR3 sequence: CASSPASGRPNEQFF. CDR3 bases: TGTGCCAGCAGTCCGGCTAGCGGGAGGCCCAATGAGCAGTTCTTC. This rearrangement joins TRBV28 to TRBJ2-1, with 11 nucleotides matching TRBD2. The V gene end was trimmed by 5 bases and the J gene end by 6 bases; junction bases not matched to a gene: 6. The CDR3 totals 15 residues. Germline values: CDR1 MDHEN, CDR2 SYDVKM.

The chain is built from TRBV5-4 and TRBJ2-7; perhaps TRBD2 as D (6 bases). The ends were cut back, 4 bases at V and 2 bases at J, with 16 bases in the middle. This CDR3 has 15 residues. CDR1 and CDR2 (germline): SGHNT, YYREEE (reference sequence). CDR3: CASSASSGTAYEQYF. The CDR3 DNA reads TGTGCCAGCAGCGCATCCTCCGGGACTGCCTACGAGCAGTACTTC. Looking up the rest from reference TRBV5-4 and TRBJ2-7 gives the full variable domain: ETGVTQSPTHLIKTRGQQVTLRCSSQSGHNTVSWYQQALGQGPQFIFQYYREEENGRGNFPPRFSGLQFPNYSSELNVNALELDDSALYLCASSASSGTAYEQYFGPGTRLTVT.

J is TRBJ1-3 and V is TRBV7-8; TRBD1 might be the D (6 bases). V lost 4 bases and J 4 bases, leaving 17 bases between the germline ends. CDR3 size: 16 residues. Germline values: CDR1 SGHVS, CDR2 FQNEAQ. CDR3 amino acids: CASSSQGSTHGNTIYF. As DNA, the CDR3 is TGTGCCAGCAGCTCCCAGGGGTCCACACACGGAAACACCATATATTTT.

The chain is built from TRBV10-3 and TRBJ2-3; 7 nucleotides agree with TRBD1. Germline V gene lookup returns CDR1 ENHRY and CDR2 SYGVKD. The CDR3 spans 13 residues. Trimming took 6 bases from V and 2 from J; bases not matched to a gene: 2. CDR3 in DNA: TGTGCCATCAGCGGGACAGACACAGATACGCAGTATTTT. Protein sequence: CAISGTDTDTQYF.

The J gene is TRBJ1-1, the V gene TRBV29-1, with a weak D call TRBD1 (6 bases). The CDR3 runs to 16 residues. The V end was cut by 1 base, the J end by 0 bases, with 15 bases between. Germline loops: CDR1 SQVTM, CDR2 ANQGSEA. The CDR3 sequence is CSVEVRGGALNTEAFF. CDR3 bases: TGCAGCGTTGAAGTCCGCGGGGGGGCGCTGAACACTGAAGCTTTCTTT.

The genes are TRBV11-3 and TRBJ2-2; the D gene is possibly TRBD1 (7 bases). Germline CDR1 reads SGHNT; CDR2 reads YENEEA. The ends were cut back, 6 bases at V and 7 bases at J, with 21 bases in the middle. The CDR3 spans 16 residues. The CDR3: CASSPGGTPGNGELFF. CDR3 bases: TGTGCCAGCAGTCCAGGGGGGACGCCAGGGAACGGGGAGCTGTTTTTT.

V is TRBV5-4 and J is TRBJ1-2, with TRBD1 as a possible D gene (5 bases). The V gene's germline CDR1 is SGHNT and CDR2 YYREEE (reference sequence). With 6 bases removed from V and 3 bases from J, the gap between germline ends came to 15 bases. There are 14 residues in the CDR3. As DNA, the CDR3 is TGTGCCAGCATTGACCAGGGCCGACACTATGGCTACACCTTC. Translated: CASIDQGRHYGYTF.

The J gene is TRBJ1-1, the V gene TRBV27, with 10 positions matching TRBD1. Germline CDR1 is MNHEY and CDR2 is SMNVEV (reference sequence). There are 13 residues in the CDR3. Trimming removed 6 bases from V and 5 bases from J; junction bases left unmatched: 3. Here the CDR3 reads CASRRQGATEAFF. The DNA for the CDR3 is TGTGCCAGCAGAAGACAGGGGGCAACTGAAGCTTTCTTT.

V usage is TRBV19 and J usage is TRBJ2-1, with 8 bases that match TRBD1. The CDR3 extends over 15 amino acids. Germline assignment: CDR1 LNHDA and CDR2 SQIVND (reference sequence). V lost 5 bases to trimming and J lost 1 base; unmatched junction nucleotides: 4. CDR3 residues: CASSLRGPSYNEQFF. The CDR3 DNA reads as TGTGCCAGTAGTCTCAGGGGGCCTTCCTACAATGAGCAGTTCTTC.